Listed here are 14 T cell receptor beta chains from one sample, sequenced in a study of T cells in Graves' hyperthyroidism and ophthalmopathy. Researchers took RNA transcripts and amplified the TCR beta CDR3 regions from them. First-round RT-PCR with HTBI primers amplified the TCR CDR3 region. One entry per CDR3 protein, called by TCRdb with MiXCR from the multiplex PCR reads. Of fewer than 600,000 distinct CDR3 sequences in the sample, approximately 15% were seen once. The sample consisted of blood. These receptors were collected from a woman younger than 30 with Graves' hyperthyroidism.

Ten or more counts support this clonotype. The chain has TRBV2 and TRBJ2-7, with unresolved D. The CDR3 is made up of 14 amino acids. Trimming took 2 bases from V and 0 from J, leaving 8 bases between them. Per the germline V gene, CDR1 is SNHLY and CDR2 is FYNNEI. The CDR3 DNA follows: TGTGCCAGCAGTGAATCACGCTTCTCCTACGAGCAGTACGTC. This translates into CASSESRFSYEQYV.

The table lists this clonotype with many counts. The chain uses TRBV12-3 or TRBV12-4 and TRBJ2-5; D not certain. The CDR3 consists of 14 residues. V was clipped by 1 base and J by 2 bases, with 8 bases between them. The CDR3 coding sequence is TGTGCCAGCAGTTTAGGGGCTATGCAAGAGACCCAGTACTTC. This sequence encodes CASSLGAMQETQYF.

In this sample, this clonotype turned up a few times. The J gene is TRBJ2-2, the V gene TRBV29-1; no firm D call. The CDR3 has 15 residues. Between the trimmed V and J ends, which lost 8 bases and 4 bases, there was a span of 20 bases. Per the germline V gene, CDR1 is SQVTM and CDR2 is ANQGSEA. CDR3 sequence reads: CSPNPTAVPTGELFF. CDR3 DNA sequence: TGCAGCCCAAATCCGACGGCGGTCCCCACCGGGGAGCTGTTTTTT.

V gene TRBV5-1 combines with J gene TRBJ2-1; 9 bases are a match to TRBD2. The CDR3 has 15 amino acids. V lost 3 bases to trimming and J lost 3 bases; unmatched junction nucleotides: 4. The germline gives CDR1 SGHRS, CDR2 YFSETQ. In DNA, the CDR3 is TGCGCCAGCAGCTCAGCGGGGGGCTACTACAATGAGCAGTTCTTC. Its translation: CASSSAGGYYNEQFF.

The table lists this clonotype with a few counts. V is TRBV7-2 and J is TRBJ2-3, with 8 bases identical to TRBD2. Germline assignment: CDR1 SGHTA and CDR2 FQGNSA. The junction had 4 bases not matched to a gene; V was cut back by 0 bases and J by 8 bases. The CDR3 length is 14 residues. The CDR3 loop reads CASSLAASGRTQYF. The CDR3 nucleotides read TGTGCCAGCAGCTTAGCGGCTAGCGGGCGTACGCAGTATTTT. The whole variable domain, filled in from reference TRBV7-2 and TRBJ2-3, reads GAGVSQSPSNKVTEKGKDVELRCDPISGHTALYWYRQSLGQGLEFLIYFQGNSAPDKSGLPSDRFSAERTGGSVSTLTIQRTQQEDSAVYLCASSLAASGRTQYFGPGTRLTVL.

This clonotype was counted many times. The chain couples TRBV10-3 to TRBJ2-3; D possibly corresponds to TRBD2 (6 bases). The CDR3 contains 14 residues. Trimming pared 3 bases from V and 1 base from J, leaving 8 bases between. Germline CDR1 reads ENHRY; CDR2 reads SYGVKD. CDR3: CAISDGGGTDTQYF. The CDR3 DNA is TGTGCCATCAGTGACGGCGGGGGCACAGATACGCAGTATTTT.

This clonotype was counted many times. The J gene is TRBJ2-4, the V gene TRBV28; the D call may be TRBD1 or TRBD2 (6 bases each). Trimming left V 10 bases short and J 6 bases short, with 22 bases between. From germline, CDR1 is MDHEN and CDR2 SYDVKM. This CDR3 contains 15 residues. The CDR3 region has the DNA TGTGCCACCGCGTTTAGGGGGGCGGTGGGAAACATTCAGTACTTC. Protein product: CATAFRGAVGNIQYF.

The chain has TRBV7-2 and TRBJ2-7; D gene unclear. V was trimmed by 3 bases and J by 0 bases, leaving 6 bases between them. The CDR3 covers 13 residues. Germline loops: CDR1 SGHTA, CDR2 FQGNSA. The CDR3 reads CASSFDFSYEQYF. The DNA of the CDR3 is TGTGCCAGCAGCTTTGACTTCTCCTACGAGCAGTACTTC.

About this clonotype: Since a much larger clone is just one base distant, this may be a read error. The genes are TRBV11-1 and TRBJ1-2; D is possibly TRBD1 (5 bases). The CDR3 runs to 13 residues. The V gene's germline CDR1 is SGHAT and CDR2 FQDESV (reference sequence). The CDR3 here is CAGSFTQGNGYTF. The CDR3 DNA follows: TGTGCCGGCAGCTTTACCCAGGGAAATGGCTACACCTTC.

In this sample, this clonotype turned up many times. The V and J genes are TRBV29-1 and TRBJ2-3, with 10 nucleotides matching TRBD1. The CDR3 sequence is 16 residues long. In germline, CDR1 is SQVTM, CDR2 ANQGSEA. Trimming removed 0 bases from V and 6 bases from J; junction bases left unmatched: 9. CDR3 sequence reads: CSVEDLWDRGGDTQYF. CDR3 bases: TGCAGCGTTGAAGATCTTTGGGACAGGGGTGGGGATACGCAGTATTTT.

This clonotype has a count of ten or more. The DNA for the CDR3 is TGCAGCGTTGAAATCCGGGACTCCTGGAACTACGAGCAGTACTTC. Amino acid sequence: CSVEIRDSWNYEQYF. The V and J genes are TRBV29-1 and TRBJ2-7; perhaps TRBD2 as D (6 bases). Per the germline V gene, CDR1 is SQVTM and CDR2 is ANQGSEA. The CDR3 is 15 amino acids. V dropped 2 bases and J dropped 3 bases, with 17 bases sitting between them.

This clonotype was seen at least ten times. This chain joins TRBV5-1 and TRBJ2-1; D is possibly TRBD1 (7 bases). Trimming pared 0 bases from V and 8 bases from J, leaving 18 bases between. This CDR3 has 16 amino acids. Germline V gene data show CDR1 as SGHRS and CDR2 as YFSETQ. The CDR3 here is CASSLGLAPRGYEQFF. Here the CDR3 DNA reads TGCGCCAGCAGCTTGGGGCTAGCGCCCAGGGGGTATGAGCAGTTCTTC.

This clonotype has a handful of counts. The chain is built from TRBV20-1 and TRBJ2-1; D call uncertain. The CDR3 extends over 14 amino acids. CDR1 is DFQATT, CDR2 SNEGSKA, per germline (reference sequence). Trimming pared 0 bases from V and 9 bases from J, leaving 15 bases between. This CDR3 reads CSAREALLRAEQFF. DNA of the CDR3: TGCAGTGCTAGAGAAGCCCTCTTAAGGGCTGAGCAGTTCTTC.

Ten or more counts support this clonotype. The chain employs TRBV3-1 and TRBJ2-5; the D call may be TRBD1 or TRBD2 (5 bases each). Germline V gene sequence: CDR1 LGHDT, CDR2 YNNKEL (reference sequence). This CDR3 is built from 14 residues. V was clipped by 4 bases and J by 5 bases, with 14 bases between them. CDR3 in amino acids: CASSPGTGYETQYF. The CDR3 DNA follows: TGTGCCAGCAGCCCCGGGACGGGATATGAGACCCAGTACTTC.